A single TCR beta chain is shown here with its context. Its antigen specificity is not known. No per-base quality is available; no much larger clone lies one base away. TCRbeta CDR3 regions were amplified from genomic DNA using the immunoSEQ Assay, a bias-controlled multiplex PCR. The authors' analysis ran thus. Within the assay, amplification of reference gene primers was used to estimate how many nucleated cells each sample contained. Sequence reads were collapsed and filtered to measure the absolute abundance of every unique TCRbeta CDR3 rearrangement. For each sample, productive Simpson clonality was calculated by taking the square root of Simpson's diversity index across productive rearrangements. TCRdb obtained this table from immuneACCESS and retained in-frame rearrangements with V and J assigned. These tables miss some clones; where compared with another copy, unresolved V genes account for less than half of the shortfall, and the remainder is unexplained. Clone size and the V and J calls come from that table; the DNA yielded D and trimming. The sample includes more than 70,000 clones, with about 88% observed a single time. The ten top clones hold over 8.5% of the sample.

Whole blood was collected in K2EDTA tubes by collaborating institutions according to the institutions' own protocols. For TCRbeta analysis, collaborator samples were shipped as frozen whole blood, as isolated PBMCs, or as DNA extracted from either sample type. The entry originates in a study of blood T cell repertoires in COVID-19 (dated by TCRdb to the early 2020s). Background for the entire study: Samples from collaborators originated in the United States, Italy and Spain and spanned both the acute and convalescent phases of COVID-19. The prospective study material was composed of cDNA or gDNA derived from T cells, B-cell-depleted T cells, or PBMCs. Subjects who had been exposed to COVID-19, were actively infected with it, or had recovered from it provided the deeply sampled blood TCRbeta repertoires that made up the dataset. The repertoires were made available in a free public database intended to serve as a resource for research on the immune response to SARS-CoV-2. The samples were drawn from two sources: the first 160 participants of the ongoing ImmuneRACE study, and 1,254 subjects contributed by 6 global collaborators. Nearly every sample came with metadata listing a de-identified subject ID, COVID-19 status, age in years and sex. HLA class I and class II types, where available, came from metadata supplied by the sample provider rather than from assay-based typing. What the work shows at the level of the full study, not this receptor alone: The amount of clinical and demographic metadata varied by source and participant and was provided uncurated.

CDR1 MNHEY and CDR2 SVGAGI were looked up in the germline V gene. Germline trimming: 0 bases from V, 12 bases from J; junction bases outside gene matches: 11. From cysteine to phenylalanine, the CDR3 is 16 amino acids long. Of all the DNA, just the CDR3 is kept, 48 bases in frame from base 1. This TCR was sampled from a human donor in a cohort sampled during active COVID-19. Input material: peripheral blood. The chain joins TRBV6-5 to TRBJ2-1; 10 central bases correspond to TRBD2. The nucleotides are TGTGCCAGCAGTTACTCGATGGCTAGCGGGAGTTGGACGCAGTTCTTC. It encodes CASSYSMASGSWTQFF.